This paragraph reports one T cell receptor (beta chain). Its matching antigen is unknown. The sample belongs to a study of T cells in localized non-small cell lung cancer. General observations from the study: There were a median roughly 59 of the top 100 tumor clones appearing in adjacent lung. Uninvolved adjacent lung showed the highest T cell clonality, exceeding tumor. Heterogeneity remains possible because sequencing was limited to only one tumor region.

Trimming left V 5 bases short and J 4 bases short, with 14 bases between. The CDR3 contains 14 residues. CDR1 and CDR2 (germline): MDHEN, SYDVKM. TCRdb's table, derived via immunoSEQ multiplex PCR, lists solely in-frame clones and lacks some. The data hold 10,000 to 13,000 clones, with 48% observed a single time. This chain connects TRBV28 to TRBJ2-5, with D tentatively TRBD2 (5 bases). The source material was lymph node tissue, sampled before any cancer treatment. The source is a woman between 35 and 75 years old with stage II squamous cell lung carcinoma. The CDR3 nucleotides read TGTGCCAGCAGTATAGTGAGGGCGGGAGAGACCCAGTACTTC. The encoded protein is CASSIVRAGETQYF.